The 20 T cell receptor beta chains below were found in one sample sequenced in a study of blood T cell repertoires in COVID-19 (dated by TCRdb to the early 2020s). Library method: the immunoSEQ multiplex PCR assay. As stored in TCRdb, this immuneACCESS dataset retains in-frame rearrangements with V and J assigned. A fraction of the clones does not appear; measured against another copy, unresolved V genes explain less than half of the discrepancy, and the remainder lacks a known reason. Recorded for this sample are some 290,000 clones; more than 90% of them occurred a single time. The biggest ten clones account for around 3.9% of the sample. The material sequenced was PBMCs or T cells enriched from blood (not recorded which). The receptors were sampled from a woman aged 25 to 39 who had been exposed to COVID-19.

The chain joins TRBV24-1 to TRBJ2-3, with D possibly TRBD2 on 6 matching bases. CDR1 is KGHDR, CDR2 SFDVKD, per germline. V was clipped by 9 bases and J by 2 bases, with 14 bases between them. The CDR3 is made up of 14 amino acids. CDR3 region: CATSGPGVTDTQYF. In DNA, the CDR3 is TGTGCCACCTCCGGGCCGGGGGTCACAGATACGCAGTATTTT.

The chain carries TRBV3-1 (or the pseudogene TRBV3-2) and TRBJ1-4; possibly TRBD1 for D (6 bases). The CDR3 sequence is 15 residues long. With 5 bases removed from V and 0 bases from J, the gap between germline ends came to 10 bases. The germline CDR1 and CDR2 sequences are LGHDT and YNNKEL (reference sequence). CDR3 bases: TGTGCCAGCAGCGAACAGGGAACAACTAATGAAAAACTGTTTTTT. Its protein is CASSEQGTTNEKLFF.

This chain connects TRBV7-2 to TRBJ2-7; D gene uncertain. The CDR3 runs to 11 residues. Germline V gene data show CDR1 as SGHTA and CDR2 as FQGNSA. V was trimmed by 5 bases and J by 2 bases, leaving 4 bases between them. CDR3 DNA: TGTGCCAGCAGCGGCCCCTACGAGCAGTACTTC. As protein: CASSGPYEQYF.

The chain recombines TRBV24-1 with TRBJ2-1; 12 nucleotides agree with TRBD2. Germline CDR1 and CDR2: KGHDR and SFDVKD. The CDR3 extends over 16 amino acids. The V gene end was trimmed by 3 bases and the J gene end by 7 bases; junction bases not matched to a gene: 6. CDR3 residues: CATSDTGLAGGNEQFF. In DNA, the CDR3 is TGTGCCACCAGTGATACGGGACTAGCGGGCGGGAATGAGCAGTTCTTC.

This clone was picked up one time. The CDR3 sequence: CASSPTVASTGELFF. CDR3 sequence (DNA): TGTGCCAGCTCACCAACGGTAGCGAGCACCGGGGAGCTGTTTTTT. This rearrangement joins TRBV18 to TRBJ2-2; a weak D match, TRBD2 (5 bases). The CDR3 sequence is 15 residues long. CDR1 is KGHSH and CDR2 is LQKENI in the germline V gene. Trimming took off 2 bases at V and 4 bases at J, with 11 bases between the two ends.

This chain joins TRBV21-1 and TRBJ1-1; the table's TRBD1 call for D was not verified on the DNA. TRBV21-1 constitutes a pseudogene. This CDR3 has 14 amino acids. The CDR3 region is CASSSHRGNTEAFF. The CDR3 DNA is TGTGCCAGCAGCAGCCACAGGGGGAACACTGAAGCTTTCTTT.

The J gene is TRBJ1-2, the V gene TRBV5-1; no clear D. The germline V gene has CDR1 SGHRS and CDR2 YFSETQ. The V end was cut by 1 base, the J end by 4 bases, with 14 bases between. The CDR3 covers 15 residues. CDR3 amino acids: CASSLSEGGSYGYTF. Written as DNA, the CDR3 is TGCGCCAGCAGCTTGTCCGAAGGAGGGAGCTATGGCTACACCTTC.

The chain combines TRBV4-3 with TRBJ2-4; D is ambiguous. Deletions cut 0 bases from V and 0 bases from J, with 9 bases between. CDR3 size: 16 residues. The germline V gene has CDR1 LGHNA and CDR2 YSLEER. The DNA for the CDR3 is TGCGCCAGCAGCCAAGATCTCGGGTTAGCCAAAAACATTCAGTACTTC. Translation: CASSQDLGLAKNIQYF.

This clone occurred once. CDR3 nucleotides: TGTGCCAGCAGCCCTCGTCCGGGACAGGGAAATCGCGGCTACACCTTC. This sequence encodes CASSPRPGQGNRGYTF. This chain links TRBV9 with TRBJ1-2; 9 bases are a match to TRBD1. V lost 4 bases, J lost 8 bases, and 15 bases stayed unmatched. CDR1 is SGDLS and CDR2 is YYNGEE in the germline V gene. There are 16 residues in the CDR3.

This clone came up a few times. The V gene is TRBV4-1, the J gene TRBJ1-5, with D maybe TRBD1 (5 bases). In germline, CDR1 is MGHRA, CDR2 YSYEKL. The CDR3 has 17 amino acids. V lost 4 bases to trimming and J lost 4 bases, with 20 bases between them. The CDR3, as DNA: TGCGCCAGCAGCCCCCTTCGAGTCCAGGGCCATAATCAGCCCCAGCATTTT. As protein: CASSPLRVQGHNQPQHF.

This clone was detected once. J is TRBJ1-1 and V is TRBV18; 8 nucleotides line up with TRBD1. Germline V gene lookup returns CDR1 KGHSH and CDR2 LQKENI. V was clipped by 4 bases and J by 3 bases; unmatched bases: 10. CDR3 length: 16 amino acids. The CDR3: CASSLPGQEIYTEAFF. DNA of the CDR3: TGTGCCAGCTCACTGCCGGGACAGGAAATTTACACTGAAGCTTTCTTT.

The chain's CDR3 is CASSSRDFNEQFF. CDR3 coding DNA: TGTGCCAGTAGTTCCCGGGACTTCAATGAGCAGTTCTTC. The chain couples TRBV19 to TRBJ2-1; maybe TRBD2 (6 bases). V lost 5 bases, J lost 6 bases, and 11 bases lay in between. This CDR3 has 13 residues. Germline V gene data show CDR1 as LNHDA and CDR2 as SQIVND (reference sequence).

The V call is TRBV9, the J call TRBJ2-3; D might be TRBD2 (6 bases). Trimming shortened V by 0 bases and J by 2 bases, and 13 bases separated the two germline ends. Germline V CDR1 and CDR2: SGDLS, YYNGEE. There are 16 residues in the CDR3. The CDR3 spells CASSVGNSGFTDTQYF. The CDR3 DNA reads TGTGCCAGCAGCGTAGGAAATAGCGGATTCACAGATACGCAGTATTTT.

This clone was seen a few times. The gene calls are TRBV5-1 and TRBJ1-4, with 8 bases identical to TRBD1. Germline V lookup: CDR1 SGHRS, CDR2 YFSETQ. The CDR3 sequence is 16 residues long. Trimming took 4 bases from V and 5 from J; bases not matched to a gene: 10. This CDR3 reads CASSPTGGVRNEKLFF. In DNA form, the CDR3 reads TGCGCCAGCAGCCCCACAGGGGGAGTAAGGAATGAAAAACTGTTTTTT.

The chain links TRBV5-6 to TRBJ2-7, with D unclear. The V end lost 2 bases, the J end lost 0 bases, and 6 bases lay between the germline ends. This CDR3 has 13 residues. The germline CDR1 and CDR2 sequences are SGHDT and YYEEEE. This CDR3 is CASSFGFSYEQYF. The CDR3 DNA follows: TGTGCCAGCAGCTTCGGTTTCTCCTACGAGCAGTACTTC.

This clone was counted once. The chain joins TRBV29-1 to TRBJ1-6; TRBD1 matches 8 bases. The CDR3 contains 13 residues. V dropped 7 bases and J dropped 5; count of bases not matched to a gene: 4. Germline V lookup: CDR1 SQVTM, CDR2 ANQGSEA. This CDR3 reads CSARTGHNSPLHF. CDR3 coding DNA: TGCAGCGCCCGGACAGGGCATAATTCACCCCTCCACTTT.

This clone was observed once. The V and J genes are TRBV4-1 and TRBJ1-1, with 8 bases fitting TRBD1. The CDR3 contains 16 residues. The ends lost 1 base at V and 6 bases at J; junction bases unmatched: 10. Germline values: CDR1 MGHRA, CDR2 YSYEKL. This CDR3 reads CASSQGPIRGQAEAFF. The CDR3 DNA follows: TGCGCCAGCAGCCAAGGGCCAATCAGGGGGCAAGCTGAAGCTTTCTTT.

CDR3 residues: CASSGTVNSNQPQHF. CDR3 nucleotide sequence: TGTGCCAGCAGCGGGACAGTAAATAGCAATCAGCCCCAGCATTTT. This chain uses TRBV2 with TRBJ1-5; 7 bases are shared with TRBD1. The CDR3 runs to 15 residues. The germline gives CDR1 SNHLY, CDR2 FYNNEI. Unmatched junction bases numbered 5, after V lost 6 bases and J lost 0 bases.

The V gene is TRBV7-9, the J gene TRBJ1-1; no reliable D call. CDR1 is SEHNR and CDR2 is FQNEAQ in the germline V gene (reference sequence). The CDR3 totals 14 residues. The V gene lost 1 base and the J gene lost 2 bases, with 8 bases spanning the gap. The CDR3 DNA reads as TGTGCCAGCAGCTTAGAGAGCCCCAACACTGAAGCTTTCTTT. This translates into CASSLESPNTEAFF.

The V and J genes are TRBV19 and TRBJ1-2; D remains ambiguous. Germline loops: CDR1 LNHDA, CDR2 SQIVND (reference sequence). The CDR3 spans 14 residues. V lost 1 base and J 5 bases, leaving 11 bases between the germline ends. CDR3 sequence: CASSIGGGSYGYTF. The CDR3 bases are TGTGCCAGTAGTATAGGCGGAGGGTCATATGGCTACACCTTC.